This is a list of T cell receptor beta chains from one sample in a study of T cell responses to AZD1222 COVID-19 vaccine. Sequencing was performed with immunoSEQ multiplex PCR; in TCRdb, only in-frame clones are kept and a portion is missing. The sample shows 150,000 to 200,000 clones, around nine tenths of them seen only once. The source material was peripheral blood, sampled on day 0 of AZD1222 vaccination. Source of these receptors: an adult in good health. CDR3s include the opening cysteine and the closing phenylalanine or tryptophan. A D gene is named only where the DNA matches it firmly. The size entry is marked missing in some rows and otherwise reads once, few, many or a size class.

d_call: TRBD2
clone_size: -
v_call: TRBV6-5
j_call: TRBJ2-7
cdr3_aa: CASSYSGGGLYEQYF
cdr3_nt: TGTGCCAGCAGTTATAGCGGCGGGGGACTCTACGAGCAGTACTTC

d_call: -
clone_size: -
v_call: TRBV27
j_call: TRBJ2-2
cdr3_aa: CASSFLRENTGELFF
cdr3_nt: TGTGCCAGCAGTTTCTTGCGGGAGAACACCGGGGAGCTGTTTTTT

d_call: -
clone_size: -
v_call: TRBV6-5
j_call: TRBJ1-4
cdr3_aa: CASKFESPVNEKLFF
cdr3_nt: TGTGCCAGCAAGTTCGAAAGCCCGGTGAATGAAAAACTGTTTTTT

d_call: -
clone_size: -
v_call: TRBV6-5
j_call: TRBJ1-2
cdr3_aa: CASSQDWAYGYTF
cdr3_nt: TGTGCCAGCAGTCAGGACTGGGCCTATGGCTACACCTTC

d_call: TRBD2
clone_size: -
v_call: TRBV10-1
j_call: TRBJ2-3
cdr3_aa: CASSESASGRATDTQYF
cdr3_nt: TGCGCCAGCAGTGAGTCTGCTAGCGGGAGGGCTACGGATACGCAGTATTTT

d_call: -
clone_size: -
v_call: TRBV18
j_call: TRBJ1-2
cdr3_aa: CASSPLGQADPRNYGYTF
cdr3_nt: TGTGCCAGCTCGCCCCTCGGTCAGGCGGATCCTAGGAACTATGGCTACACCTTC

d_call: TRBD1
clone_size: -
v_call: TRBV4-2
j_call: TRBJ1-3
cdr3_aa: CASSQAGGRPGNTIYF
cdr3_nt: TGTGCCAGCAGCCAGGCAGGGGGCAGGCCTGGAAACACCATATATTTT

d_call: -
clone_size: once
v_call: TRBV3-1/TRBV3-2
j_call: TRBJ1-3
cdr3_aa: CASSQVTGNTIYF
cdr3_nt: TGTGCCAGCAGCCAAGTTACTGGAAACACCATATATTTT

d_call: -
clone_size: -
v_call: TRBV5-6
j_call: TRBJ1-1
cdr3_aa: CASSQGPNTEAFF
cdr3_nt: TGTGCCAGCAGCCAAGGGCCGAACACTGAAGCTTTCTTT

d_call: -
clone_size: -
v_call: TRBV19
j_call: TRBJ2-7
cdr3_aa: CASRGENAYEQYF
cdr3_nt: TGTGCCAGTAGAGGCGAAAATGCCTACGAGCAGTACTTC

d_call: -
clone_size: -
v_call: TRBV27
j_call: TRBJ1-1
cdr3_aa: CASSGYRSGTGTEAFF
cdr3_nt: TGTGCCAGCAGTGGTTACCGGTCGGGGACGGGCACTGAAGCTTTCTTT